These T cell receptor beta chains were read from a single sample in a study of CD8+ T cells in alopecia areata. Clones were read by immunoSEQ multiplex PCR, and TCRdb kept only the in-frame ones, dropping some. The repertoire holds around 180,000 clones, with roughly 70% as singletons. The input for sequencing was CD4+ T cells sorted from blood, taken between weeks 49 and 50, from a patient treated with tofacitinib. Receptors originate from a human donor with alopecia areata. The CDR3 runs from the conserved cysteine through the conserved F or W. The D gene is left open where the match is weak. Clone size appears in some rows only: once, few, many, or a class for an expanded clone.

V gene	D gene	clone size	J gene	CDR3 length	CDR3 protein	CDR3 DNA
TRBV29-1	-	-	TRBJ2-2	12	CSVQRDTGELFF	TGCAGCGTCCAGAGGGACACCGGGGAGCTGTTTTTT
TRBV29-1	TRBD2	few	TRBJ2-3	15	CSVVGSGGSTDTQYF	TGCAGCGTTGTTGGTAGCGGGGGGTCCACAGATACGCAGTATTTT
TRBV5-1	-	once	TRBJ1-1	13	CASSFGQNTEAFF	TGCGCCAGCAGCTTTGGACAAAACACTGAAGCTTTCTTT
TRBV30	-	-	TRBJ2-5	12	CAWSPIGSTQYF	TGTGCCTGGAGCCCTATAGGGAGTACCCAGTACTTC
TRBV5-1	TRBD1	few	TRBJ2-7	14	CASSNGQGGYEQYF	TGCGCCAGCAGCAATGGACAGGGGGGCTACGAGCAGTACTTC
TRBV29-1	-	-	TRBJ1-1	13	CSVGPGPRGEAFF	TGCAGCGTTGGGCCGGGGCCCCGGGGTGAAGCTTTCTTT
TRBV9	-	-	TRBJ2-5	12	CASSLGGDAQYF	TGTGCCAGCAGCTTAGGAGGGGATGCCCAGTACTTC
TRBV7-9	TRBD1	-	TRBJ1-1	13	CASSTRQGTEAFF	TGTGCCAGCAGCACCAGACAGGGCACTGAAGCTTTCTTT
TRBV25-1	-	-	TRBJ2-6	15	CASSTLGRGANVLTF	TGTGCCAGCTCCACCCTGGGGAGAGGGGCCAACGTCCTGACTTTC
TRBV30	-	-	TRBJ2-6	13	CAWSLTGANVLTF	TGTGCCTGGAGCCTTACGGGGGCCAACGTCCTGACTTTC
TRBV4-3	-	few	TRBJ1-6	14	CASSRVTGNSPLHF	TGCGCCAGCAGCCGAGTTACGGGGAATTCACCCCTCCACTTT
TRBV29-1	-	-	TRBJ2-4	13	CSVGEGTKNIQYF	TGCAGCGTAGGGGAGGGGACAAAAAACATTCAGTACTTC
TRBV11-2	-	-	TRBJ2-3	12	CASSFEWDTQYF	TGTGCCAGCAGCTTCGAGTGGGATACGCAGTATTTT
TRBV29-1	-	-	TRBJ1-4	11	CSVRTAEKLFF	TGCAGCGTGAGGACAGCTGAAAAACTGTTTTTT
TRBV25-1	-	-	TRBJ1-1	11	CASSDGVGAFF	TGTGCCAGCAGTGACGGCGTCGGAGCTTTCTTT
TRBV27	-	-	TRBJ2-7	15	CASSAGHETSYEQYF	TGTGCCAGCAGCGCGGGGCACGAAACCAGCTACGAGCAGTACTTC
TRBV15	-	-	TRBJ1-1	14	CATSRGGANTEAFF	TGTGCCACCAGCAGAGGAGGGGCGAACACTGAAGCTTTCTTT
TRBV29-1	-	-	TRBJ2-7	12	CSVANTEGEQYF	TGCAGCGTTGCAAATACGGAGGGCGAGCAGTACTTC
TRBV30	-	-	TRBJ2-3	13	CAWNKGPHDTQYF	TGTGCCTGGAATAAAGGACCCCACGATACGCAGTATTTT
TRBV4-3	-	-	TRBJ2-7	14	CASSQDLQSYEQYF	TGCGCCAGCAGCCAAGATCTACAGTCCTACGAGCAGTACTTC
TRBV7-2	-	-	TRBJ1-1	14	CASSLEGYVTEAFF	TGTGCCAGCAGCTTAGAAGGGTACGTCACTGAAGCTTTCTTT
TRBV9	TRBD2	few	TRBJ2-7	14	CASSVGLVPYEQYF	TGTGCCAGCAGCGTTGGACTAGTCCCCTACGAGCAGTACTTC
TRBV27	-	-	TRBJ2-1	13	CASSFYLMEEQFF	TGTGCCAGCAGTTTTTACCTGATGGAAGAGCAGTTCTTC
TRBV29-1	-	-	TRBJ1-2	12	CSTQTGNYGYTF	TGCAGCACCCAGACGGGAAACTATGGCTACACCTTC
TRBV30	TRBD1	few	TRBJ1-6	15	CAWSDGDRGNSPLHF	TGTGCCTGGAGTGACGGGGACAGGGGTAATTCACCCCTCCACTTT
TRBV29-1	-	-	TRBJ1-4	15	CSVGLSGSTNEKLFF	TGCAGCGTTGGGCTTTCAGGGTCGACTAATGAAAAACTGTTTTTT
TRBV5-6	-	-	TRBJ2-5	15	CASSLAGQPQETQYF	TGTGCCAGCAGCTTGGCCGGGCAGCCCCAAGAGACCCAGTACTTC
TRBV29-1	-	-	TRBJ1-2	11	CSGLGEGGYTF	TGCAGCGGGCTGGGCGAGGGTGGCTACACCTTC
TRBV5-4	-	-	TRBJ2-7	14	CASNRDQKTYEQYF	TGTGCCAGCAACCGGGACCAAAAGACGTACGAGCAGTACTTC
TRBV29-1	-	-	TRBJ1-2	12	CSVEGIGYGYTF	TGCAGCGTTGAGGGGATTGGCTATGGCTACACCTTC
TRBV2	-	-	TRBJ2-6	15	CASTHGGSGANVLTF	TGTGCCAGCACACATGGGGGTTCTGGGGCCAACGTCCTGACTTTC
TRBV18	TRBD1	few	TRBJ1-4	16	CASSRDRAATNEKLFF	TGTGCCAGCTCGCGTGACAGGGCCGCAACTAATGAAAAACTGTTTTTT
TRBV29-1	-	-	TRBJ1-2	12	CSAGTRRDGYTF	TGCAGCGCCGGAACTCGTCGGGATGGCTACACCTTC
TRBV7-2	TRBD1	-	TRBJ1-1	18	CASSLGAWDRGLGTEAFF	TGTGCCAGCAGCTTGGGTGCCTGGGACAGGGGGCTCGGCACTGAAGCTTTCTTT
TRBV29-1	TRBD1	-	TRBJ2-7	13	CSVVSGTGTEQYF	TGCAGCGTTGTATCCGGGACAGGGACCGAGCAGTACTTC
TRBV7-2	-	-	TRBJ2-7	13	CASSGTGTYEQYF	TGTGCCAGCAGCGGGACCGGGACCTACGAGCAGTACTTC
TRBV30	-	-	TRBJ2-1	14	CAWSTESSYNEQFF	TGTGCCTGGAGTACAGAGAGCTCCTACAATGAGCAGTTCTTC
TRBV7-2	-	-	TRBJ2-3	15	CASSLVDYSTDTQYF	TGTGCCAGCAGCTTAGTCGACTATAGCACAGATACGCAGTATTTT
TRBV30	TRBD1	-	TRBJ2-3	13	CAWNGAQGATQYF	TGTGCCTGGAATGGCGCGCAGGGGGCAACGCAGTATTTT
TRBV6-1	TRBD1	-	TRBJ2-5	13	CAGAGGRQETQYF	TGTGCCGGCGCAGGGGGCAGACAAGAGACCCAGTACTTC
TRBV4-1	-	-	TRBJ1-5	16	CASSHQNLVGNQPQHF	TGCGCCAGCAGCCACCAAAACCTGGTGGGCAATCAGCCCCAGCATTTT
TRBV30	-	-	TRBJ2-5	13	CAWSVLEGETQYF	TGTGCCTGGAGTGTACTAGAAGGGGAGACCCAGTACTTC
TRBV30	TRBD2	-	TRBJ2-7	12	CAWGTISYEQYF	TGTGCCTGGGGGACTATCTCCTACGAGCAGTACTTC
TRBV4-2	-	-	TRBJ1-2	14	CASSQDGGPYGYTF	TGTGCCAGCAGCCAAGATGGGGGCCCCTATGGCTACACCTTC
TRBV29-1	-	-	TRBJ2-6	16	CSGFVGPTSGANVLTF	TGCAGCGGCTTCGTAGGACCGACATCTGGGGCCAACGTCCTGACTTTC
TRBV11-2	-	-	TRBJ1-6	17	CASSRGQMSSYNSPLHF	TGTGCCAGCAGCCGCGGACAGATGAGCTCCTATAATTCACCCCTCCACTTT
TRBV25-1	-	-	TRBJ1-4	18	CASSEYLGTGARSEKLFF	TGTGCCAGCAGTGAATATCTGGGGACGGGGGCGCGGTCTGAAAAACTGTTTTTT
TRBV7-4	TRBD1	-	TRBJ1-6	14	CASSPGQINSPLHF	TGTGCCAGCAGCCCGGGACAGATCAATTCACCCCTCCACTTT
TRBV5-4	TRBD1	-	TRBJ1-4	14	CASSQGATNEKLFF	TGTGCCAGCAGTCAGGGGGCAACTAATGAAAAACTGTTTTTT
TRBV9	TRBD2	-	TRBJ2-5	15	CASSVGGGNRETQYF	TGTGCCAGCAGCGTAGGGGGAGGGAATCGAGAGACCCAGTACTTC
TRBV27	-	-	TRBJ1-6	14	CASRIRQTNSPLHF	TGTGCCAGCAGGATTCGACAGACTAATTCACCCCTCCACTTT
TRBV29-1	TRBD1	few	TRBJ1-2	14	CSVGDRGSNYGYTF	TGCAGCGTTGGGGACAGGGGTTCAAACTATGGCTACACCTTC
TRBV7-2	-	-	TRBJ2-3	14	CASSLDPLTDTQYF	TGTGCCAGCAGCCTGGATCCCCTCACAGATACGCAGTATTTT